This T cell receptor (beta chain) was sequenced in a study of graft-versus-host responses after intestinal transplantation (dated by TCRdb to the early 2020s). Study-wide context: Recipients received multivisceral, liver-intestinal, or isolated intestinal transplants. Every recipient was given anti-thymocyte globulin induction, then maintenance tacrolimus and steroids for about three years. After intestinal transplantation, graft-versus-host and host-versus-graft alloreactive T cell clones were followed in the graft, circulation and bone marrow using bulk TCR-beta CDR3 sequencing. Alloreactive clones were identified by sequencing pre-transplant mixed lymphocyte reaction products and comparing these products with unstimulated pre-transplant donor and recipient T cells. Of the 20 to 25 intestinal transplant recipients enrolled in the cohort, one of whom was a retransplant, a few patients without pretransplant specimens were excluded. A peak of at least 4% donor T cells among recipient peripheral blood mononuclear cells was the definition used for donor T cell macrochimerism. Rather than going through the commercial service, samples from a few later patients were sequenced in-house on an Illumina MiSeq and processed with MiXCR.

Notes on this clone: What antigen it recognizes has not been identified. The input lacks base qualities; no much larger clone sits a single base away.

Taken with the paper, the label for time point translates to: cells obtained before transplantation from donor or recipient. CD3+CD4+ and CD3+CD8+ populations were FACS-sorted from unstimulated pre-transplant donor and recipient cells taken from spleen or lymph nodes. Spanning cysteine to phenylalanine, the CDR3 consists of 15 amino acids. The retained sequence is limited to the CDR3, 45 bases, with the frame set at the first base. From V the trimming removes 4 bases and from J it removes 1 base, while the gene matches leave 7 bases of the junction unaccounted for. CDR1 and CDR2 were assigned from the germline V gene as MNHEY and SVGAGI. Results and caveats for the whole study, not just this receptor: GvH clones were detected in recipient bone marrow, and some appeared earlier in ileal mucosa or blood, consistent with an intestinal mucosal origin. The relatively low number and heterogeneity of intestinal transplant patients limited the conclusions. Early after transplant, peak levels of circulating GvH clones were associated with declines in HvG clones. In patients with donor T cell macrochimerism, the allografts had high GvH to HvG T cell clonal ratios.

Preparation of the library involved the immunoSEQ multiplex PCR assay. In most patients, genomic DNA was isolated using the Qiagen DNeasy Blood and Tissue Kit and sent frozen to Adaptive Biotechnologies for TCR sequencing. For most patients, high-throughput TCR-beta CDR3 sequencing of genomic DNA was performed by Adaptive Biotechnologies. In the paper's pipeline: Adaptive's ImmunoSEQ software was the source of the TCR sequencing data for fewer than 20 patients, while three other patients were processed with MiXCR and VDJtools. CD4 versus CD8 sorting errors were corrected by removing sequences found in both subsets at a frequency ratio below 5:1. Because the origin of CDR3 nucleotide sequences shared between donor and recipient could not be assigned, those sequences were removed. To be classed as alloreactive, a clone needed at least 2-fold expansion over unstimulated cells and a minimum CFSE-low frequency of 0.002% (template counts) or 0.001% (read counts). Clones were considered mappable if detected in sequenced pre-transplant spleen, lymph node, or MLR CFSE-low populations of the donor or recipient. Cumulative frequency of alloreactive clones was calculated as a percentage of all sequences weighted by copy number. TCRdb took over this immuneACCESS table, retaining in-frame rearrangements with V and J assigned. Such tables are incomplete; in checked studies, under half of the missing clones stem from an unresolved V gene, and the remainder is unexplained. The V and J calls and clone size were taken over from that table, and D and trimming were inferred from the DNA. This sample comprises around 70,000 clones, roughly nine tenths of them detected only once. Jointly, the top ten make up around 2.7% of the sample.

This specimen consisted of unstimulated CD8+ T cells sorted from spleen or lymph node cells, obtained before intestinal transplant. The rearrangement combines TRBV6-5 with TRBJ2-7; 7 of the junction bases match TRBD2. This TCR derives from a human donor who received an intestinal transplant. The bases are TGTGCCAGCAGTTTTGGGAGGGGCGCTTCCTACGAGCAGTACTTC. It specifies CASSFGRGASYEQYF.